The 32 T cell receptor beta chains in this list originate from one sample, sequenced in a study of PD-L1 blockade in urothelial cancer (dated 2017 in TCRdb). The receptor library was made with the immunoSEQ multiplex PCR assay. This is the immuneACCESS table as TCRdb keeps it, with only in-frame sequences that have V and J called. A part of the clones is gone; compared with another copy, unresolved V genes explain less than half, and the rest is unexplained. This sample gives about 82,000 clones in total; 90% to 95% of them show up just once. The biggest ten clones account for over 9% of the sample. Specimen: PBMCs, collected around atezolizumab (anti-PD-L1) treatment. These receptors were collected from a man in his fifties or sixties with urothelial cancer.

The V gene is TRBV28, the J gene TRBJ2-1; possible D gene TRBD2, 5 bases. The germline V gene encodes CDR1 MDHEN and CDR2 SYDVKM. Trimming cost V 2 bases and J 16 bases, with 15 bases left between them. This CDR3 has 12 amino acids. The CDR3: CASSLIGSSLFF. CDR3 DNA sequence: TGTGCCAGCAGTTTAATTGGGAGTAGTCTTTTCTTC.

V usage is TRBV7-2 and J usage is TRBJ1-4, with D possibly being TRBD1 (6 bases). The CDR3 contains 15 residues. V was clipped by 6 bases and J by 4 bases, with 15 bases between them. Germline V gene sequence: CDR1 SGHTA, CDR2 FQGNSA. Here the CDR3 DNA reads TGTGCCAGCAGACCTCAGGGGACGGATAATGAAAAACTGTTTTTT. Translation gives CASRPQGTDNEKLFF. The variable domain in full, with the rest retrieved from reference TRBV7-2 and TRBJ1-4, is GAGVSQSPSNKVTEKGKDVELRCDPISGHTALYWYRQSLGQGLEFLIYFQGNSAPDKSGLPSDRFSAERTGGSVSTLTIQRTQQEDSAVYLCASRPQGTDNEKLFFGSGTQLSVL.

The J gene is TRBJ2-7, the V gene TRBV5-6; 8 bases fit TRBD1. The J segment lost 3 bases and the V segment lost 4 bases, leaving 3 bases of the junction unmatched. CDR3 length: 13 amino acids. CDR1 and CDR2 from the germline V gene are SGHDT and YYEEEE. CDR3 region: CASSRDRYYEQYF. CDR3 DNA sequence: TGTGCCAGCAGCCGGGACAGGTACTACGAGCAGTACTTC.

CDR3 DNA: TGTGCCAGCAGTGAAGTGCCAGCGTTAGGGACCCAGTACTTC. As protein: CASSEVPALGTQYF. The rearrangement joins TRBV6-1 to TRBJ2-5; D not certain. This CDR3 is built from 14 residues. The V end was cut by 1 base, the J end by 7 bases, with 13 bases between. Germline V gives CDR1 MNHNS, CDR2 SASEGT.

The genes are TRBV4-2 and TRBJ2-5, with 7 bases matching TRBD2. The CDR3 loop spans 15 amino acids. Looked up from germline, CDR1 is LGHNA and CDR2 is YNFKEQ. The J segment lost 5 bases and the V segment lost 0 bases, leaving 6 bases of the junction unmatched. CDR3 sequence (DNA): TGTGCCAGCAGCCAAGACGGACTAGGCGGGGAGACCCAGTACTTC. Translating it yields CASSQDGLGGETQYF.

This chain links TRBV27 with TRBJ2-5; a possible D gene is TRBD1 (5 bases). Germline lookup yields CDR1 MNHEY and CDR2 SMNVEV (reference sequence). V was clipped by 5 bases and J by 5 bases, with 18 bases between them. This CDR3 contains 15 residues. CDR3 nucleotides: TGTGCCAGCAGTCCCCATCCCAGGGCAGGTGAGACCCAGTACTTC. Its translation is CASSPHPRAGETQYF.

This chain uses TRBV30 with TRBJ2-1; TRBD2 matches at 7 bases. The CDR3 is 15 residues long. CDR1 GTSNPN and CDR2 SVGIG come from the germline V gene (reference sequence). Trimming at V came to 2 bases and at J to 6 bases, leaving 10 bases not matched to a gene. The CDR3 DNA follows: TGTGCCTGGAGTACCGGCGGGGGAGCGTCCAATGAGCAGTTCTTC. It translates to CAWSTGGGASNEQFF.

The rearrangement links TRBV12-5 to TRBJ1-1; 9 bases fit TRBD1. The CDR3 sequence is 14 residues long. Germline CDR1 reads LGHNT; CDR2 reads FRNRAP. The V segment lost 3 bases and the J segment 8 bases; nucleotides outside the gene matches: 7. This CDR3 reads CASGLSSGTGEAFF. CDR3 nucleotide sequence: TGTGCTAGTGGTTTATCTTCAGGGACAGGGGAAGCTTTCTTT.

This sequence joins TRBV7-9 and TRBJ2-7, with TRBD2 identical over 7 bases. The CDR3 is 13 residues long. The V and J ends lost 5 bases and 3 bases, in that order; junction bases with no gene match: 4. Germline V gene lookup returns CDR1 SEHNR and CDR2 FQNEAQ (reference sequence). CDR3 sequence reads: CASSVSGVYEQYF. CDR3 sequence (DNA): TGTGCCAGCAGCGTGAGCGGGGTCTACGAGCAGTACTTC.

The V and J genes are TRBV28 and TRBJ2-1; TRBD2 matches at 12 bases. J lost 7 bases, V lost 5 bases, and 6 bases had no gene match. The CDR3 length is 15 residues. Germline CDR1 and CDR2: MDHEN and SYDVKM. CDR3 sequence: CASSPTSGRGNEQFF. In nucleotides, the CDR3 is TGTGCCAGCAGTCCGACTAGCGGGAGAGGTAATGAGCAGTTCTTC. Supplemented by reference TRBV28 and TRBJ2-1, the full variable domain reads DVKVTQSSRYLVKRTGEKVFLECVQDMDHENMFWYRQDPGLGLRLIYFSYDVKMKEKGDIPEGYSVSREKKERFSLILESASTNQTSMYLCASSPTSGRGNEQFFGPGTRLTVL.

This clone has only a few counts. V is TRBV14 and J is TRBJ1-2; 9 bases are a match to TRBD1. There are 14 residues in the CDR3. CDR1 and CDR2 (germline): SGHDN, FVKESK. Trimming at V came to 3 bases and at J to 6 bases, leaving 5 bases not matched to a gene. The CDR3 reads CASSQITGGDGYTF. In DNA form, the CDR3 reads TGTGCCAGCAGCCAGATTACAGGGGGCGATGGCTACACCTTC.

The chain recombines TRBV9 with TRBJ1-1, with a tentative D call TRBD1 (6 bases). V lost 3 bases, J lost 3 bases, and 18 bases lay in between. CDR1 SGDLS and CDR2 YYNGEE come from the germline V gene. This CDR3 comprises 16 residues. The CDR3: CASSAPQGWWDTEAFF. CDR3 nucleotide sequence: TGTGCCAGCAGCGCGCCACAGGGCTGGTGGGACACTGAAGCTTTCTTT.

This clone has just one count. The J gene is TRBJ2-1, the V gene TRBV6-6; D possibly corresponds to TRBD2 (5 bases). V lost 6 bases and J lost 3, with 12 bases in between. CDR1 MNHNY and CDR2 SVGAGI come from the germline V gene (reference sequence). This CDR3 region has 14 residues. The CDR3, as DNA: TGTGCCAGCAGCCCAGGACTGCACTACAATGAGCAGTTCTTC. Protein: CASSPGLHYNEQFF.

The chain joins TRBV4-2 to TRBJ1-1; D may be TRBD1 (5 bases). Per the germline V gene, CDR1 is LGHNA and CDR2 is YNFKEQ. The V end was cut by 5 bases, the J end by 8 bases, with 21 bases between. This CDR3 is built from 15 residues. The CDR3 spells CASSGRGPGGGEAFF. The CDR3 region has the DNA TGTGCCAGCAGCGGTCGTGGCCCGGGGGGAGGGGAAGCTTTCTTT.

J is TRBJ2-5 and V is TRBV6-6; D is perhaps TRBD1 (6 bases). Germline-derived CDR1 and CDR2 are MNHNY and SVGAGI (reference sequence). This CDR3 region has 14 residues. V lost 4 bases and J lost 1, with 10 bases in between. In DNA, the CDR3 is TGTGCCAGCAGTTTAACAGGGACCCAAGAGACCCAGTACTTC. Protein sequence: CASSLTGTQETQYF.

The chain combines TRBV5-1 with TRBJ2-3; a possible D gene is TRBD1 (5 bases). Germline-derived CDR1 and CDR2 are SGHRS and YFSETQ. The CDR3 has 15 amino acids. The V end lost 0 bases, the J end lost 1 base, and 9 bases lay between the germline ends. The CDR3 DNA reads TGCGCCAGCAGCTTGGCAGGGTTTGGCACAGATACGCAGTATTTT. This codes for CASSLAGFGTDTQYF.

The rearrangement joins TRBV6-5 to TRBJ2-5, with 9 bases aligning to TRBD1. Trimming at V came to 5 bases and at J to 4 bases, leaving 5 bases not matched to a gene. Germline V gene lookup returns CDR1 MNHEY and CDR2 SVGAGI. The CDR3 runs to 14 residues. The CDR3 sequence: CASSPGTGIETQYF. CDR3 coding DNA: TGTGCCAGCAGTCCCGGGACAGGGATAGAGACCCAGTACTTC.

The chain links TRBV5-1 to TRBJ2-1; TRBD1 is a possible D gene (6 bases). Germline CDR1 is SGHRS and CDR2 is YFSETQ. The CDR3 is made up of 15 amino acids. Between the trimmed V and J ends, which lost 5 bases and 0 bases, there was a span of 12 bases. The CDR3 DNA follows: TGCGCCAGCAGATGGACAGAAAGCTCCTACAATGAGCAGTTCTTC. Its protein is CASRWTESSYNEQFF. Together with reference TRBV5-1 and TRBJ2-1, the CDR3 gives the full variable domain: KAGVTQTPRYLIKTRGQQVTLSCSPISGHRSVSWYQQTPGQGLQFLFEYFSETQRNKGNFPGRFSGRQFSNSRSEMNVSTLELGDSALYLCASRWTESSYNEQFFGPGTRLTVL.

The rearrangement joins TRBV6-1 to TRBJ1-2; 9 bases agree with TRBD1. J gave up 5 bases and V 2 bases, and 9 bases lay outside the gene matches. From germline, CDR1 is MNHNS and CDR2 SASEGT. The CDR3 runs to 16 residues. The CDR3 sequence is CASSERGQGRGYGYTF. CDR3 nucleotide sequence: TGTGCCAGCAGTGAACGGGGACAGGGTAGAGGGTATGGCTACACCTTC.

V gene TRBV19 combines with J gene TRBJ1-2; TRBD1 aligns across 12 bases. The CDR3 spans 14 residues. J lost 8 bases, V lost 5 bases, and 6 bases had no gene match. CDR1 is LNHDA and CDR2 is SQIVND in the germline V gene (reference sequence). The CDR3 region has the DNA TGTGCCAGTAGTTCGGGACAGGGGGCTTGGGGCTACACCTTC. This codes for CASSSGQGAWGYTF.

The chain links TRBV5-1 to TRBJ2-2; 12 bases fit TRBD1. Germline CDR1 and CDR2: SGHRS and YFSETQ. Trimming took 3 bases from V and 5 from J; bases not matched to a gene: 5. CDR3 length: 16 amino acids. The CDR3 loop is CASSSGQGAWTGELFF. As DNA, the CDR3 is TGCGCCAGCAGCTCGGGACAGGGGGCGTGGACCGGGGAGCTGTTTTTT.

The CDR3 coding sequence is TGTGCCAGCAGCAGACCAATCCGGCGGACTGAAGCTTTCTTT. Residues: CASSRPIRRTEAFF. The chain couples TRBV28 to TRBJ1-1; unclear D gene. Trimming stripped 6 bases from V and 5 bases from J, with 16 bases between. Germline V gene data show CDR1 as MDHEN and CDR2 as SYDVKM. The CDR3 spans 14 residues.

This clone was seen a handful of times. The chain is built from TRBV18 and TRBJ2-7, with D perhaps TRBD1 (5 bases). Trimming pared 2 bases from V and 4 bases from J, leaving 12 bases between. Germline CDR1 and CDR2: KGHSH and LQKENI. The length of the CDR3 is 14 residues. The CDR3, as DNA: TGTGCCAGCTCACCATCGGATGGGGCGTACGAGCAGTACTTC. Protein product: CASSPSDGAYEQYF. The whole variable domain, filled in from reference TRBV18 and TRBJ2-7, reads NAGVMQNPRHLVRRRGQEARLRCSPMKGHSHVYWYRQLPEEGLKFMVYLQKENIIDESGMPKERFSAEFPKEGPSILRIQQVVRGDSAAYFCASSPSDGAYEQYFGPGTRLTVT.

A few counts support this clone. This sequence joins TRBV6-1 and TRBJ1-5, with 8 bases that match TRBD1. CDR3 length equals 15 residues. Per the germline V gene, CDR1 is MNHNS and CDR2 is SASEGT. The junction had 7 bases not matched to a gene; V was cut back by 5 bases and J by 4 bases. The CDR3 reads CASSRDRPTNQPQHF. The CDR3 nucleotides are TGTGCCAGCAGTAGGGACAGGCCAACAAATCAGCCCCAGCATTTT.

CDR3 region: CASGKSGTENEKLFF. The CDR3 DNA reads as TGTGCCAGTGGTAAATCCGGGACTGAGAATGAAAAACTGTTTTTT. This rearrangement joins TRBV19 to TRBJ1-4, with D possibly matching TRBD1 (5 bases). Germline V gene data show CDR1 as LNHDA and CDR2 as SQIVND (reference sequence). This CDR3 has 15 amino acids. V was pared by 8 bases and J by 5 bases, with 18 bases between. Variable domain in full (rest from reference TRBV19 and TRBJ1-4): DGGITQSPKYLFRKEGQNVTLSCEQNLNHDAMYWYRQDPGQGLRLIYYSQIVNDFQKGDIAEGYSVSREKKESFPLTVTSAQKNPTAFYLCASGKSGTENEKLFFGSGTQLSVL.

This sequence joins TRBV15 and TRBJ2-3; the match to TRBD2 covers 10 bases. CDR1 and CDR2 from the germline V gene are LNHNV and YYDKDF (reference sequence). V gave up 0 bases and J gave up 6 bases; unmatched junction bases: 9. This CDR3 spans 17 amino acids. CDR3 sequence (DNA): TGTGCCACCAGCAGAGAAATTAGCGGGGGGTTCGGGGATACGCAGTATTTT. Protein sequence: CATSREISGGFGDTQYF.

The chain couples TRBV9 to TRBJ1-4; 12 positions match TRBD1. J gave up 8 bases and V 2 bases, and 4 bases lay outside the gene matches. Germline-derived CDR1 and CDR2 are SGDLS and YYNGEE. The CDR3 has 15 amino acids. CDR3 loop: CASSVTGTGGEKLFF. In DNA form, the CDR3 reads TGTGCCAGCAGCGTTACCGGGACAGGGGGCGAAAAACTGTTTTTT.

This clone has just one count. The chain couples TRBV28 to TRBJ1-1; D gene ambiguous. V was cut by 6 bases and J by 10 bases, with 24 bases left in between. CDR1 is MDHEN, CDR2 SYDVKM, per germline. The CDR3 runs 15 residues. CDR3 sequence reads: CASSPNGRVQLSAFF. As DNA, the CDR3 is TGTGCCAGCAGCCCCAATGGGAGGGTTCAGCTCTCAGCTTTCTTT.

The V and J genes are TRBV2 and TRBJ2-2, with TRBD2 as a possible D gene (6 bases). There are 13 residues in the CDR3. V lost 4 bases to trimming and J lost 7 bases, with 10 bases between them. CDR1 and CDR2 from the germline V gene are SNHLY and FYNNEI. The CDR3 nucleotides are TGTGCCAGCAGTGTTACGGAGGGCGGGGAGCTGTTTTTT. It yields the protein CASSVTEGGELFF. Using reference TRBV2 and TRBJ2-2 for the parts outside the CDR3, the full variable domain is EPEVTQTPSHQVTQMGQEVILRCVPISNHLYFYWYRQILGQKVEFLVSFYNNEISEKSEIFDDQFSVERPDGSNFTLKIRSTKLEDSAMYFCASSVTEGGELFFGEGSRLTVL.

The rearrangement uses TRBV28 and TRBJ1-5; 12 positions match TRBD1. CDR1 is MDHEN, CDR2 SYDVKM, per germline. Trimming at V came to 6 bases and at J to 2 bases, leaving 5 bases not matched to a gene. The CDR3 runs 16 residues. The CDR3 loop is CASRGTGGFGNQPQHF. The DNA of the CDR3 is TGTGCCAGCAGGGGGACAGGGGGCTTTGGCAATCAGCCCCAGCATTTT.

The rearrangement joins TRBV4-1 to TRBJ2-1, with 10 bases lining up with TRBD2. The CDR3 totals 16 residues. CDR1 is MGHRA and CDR2 is YSYEKL in the germline V gene. The V segment lost 1 base and the J segment 1 base; nucleotides outside the gene matches: 1. This CDR3 reads CASSQGLAGSYNEQFF. In DNA form, the CDR3 reads TGCGCCAGCAGCCAAGGACTAGCGGGTTCCTACAATGAGCAGTTCTTC.

This rearrangement joins TRBV7-2 to TRBJ2-7; 11 bases match TRBD2. Per germline, CDR1 SGHTA and CDR2 FQGNSA. J lost 0 bases, V lost 1 base, and 5 bases had no gene match. The CDR3 is 17 residues long. The CDR3 DNA is TGTGCCAGCAGCTTAGGTGCTAGCGGGGGGATCTCCTACGAGCAGTACTTC. Protein: CASSLGASGGISYEQYF.